A selection of T cell receptor beta chains follows, all from one sample in a study of T cell responses to AZD1222 COVID-19 vaccine. Measured with immunoSEQ multiplex PCR; TCRdb has only the in-frame clones, and not every one. The table includes about 110,000 clones, about nine tenths detected once. Sequenced here: peripheral blood, sampled on day 0 of AZD1222 vaccination. These receptor sequences come from an adult in good health. CDR3s include the opening cysteine and the closing phenylalanine or tryptophan. The D gene is left open where the match is weak. Size is omitted from some rows. Given values are once, few, many or a class for expanded clones.

V	size	D	J	DNA	CDR3
TRBV30	-	-	TRBJ1-1	TGTGCCTGGAGTAGCGGACCGATTGAAGCTTTCTTT	CAWSSGPIEAFF
TRBV19	-	-	TRBJ1-2	TGTGCCAGTAGCACCGACGAGGGATTACTCTATGGCTACACCTTC	CASSTDEGLLYGYTF
TRBV5-1	-	-	TRBJ2-3	TGCGCCAGCAGCAAACTCACAGATACGCAGTATTTT	CASSKLTDTQYF
TRBV19	-	-	TRBJ1-4	TGTGCCAGTAGTATTTGGTCGCCTACTAATGAAAAACTGTTTTTT	CASSIWSPTNEKLFF
TRBV7-9	-	-	TRBJ1-4	TGTGCCAGCAGCGCCCCAGGGATATCCAATGAAAAACTGTTTTTT	CASSAPGISNEKLFF
TRBV28	-	TRBD1	TRBJ1-3	TGTGCCAGCTTTACAGGGGGCGGGGGAAACACCATATATTTT	CASFTGGGGNTIYF
TRBV4-1	-	-	TRBJ2-1	TGCGCCAGCAGCCAACCAGGAGGCTACAATGAGCAGTTCTTC	CASSQPGGYNEQFF
TRBV5-1	-	-	TRBJ1-2	TGCGCCAGCAGCTTGGAACACTCCTATGGCTACACCTTC	CASSLEHSYGYTF
TRBV29-1	-	TRBD1	TRBJ1-1	TGCAGCGTTGGGTCCGGGACAGTTGAAGCTTTCTTT	CSVGSGTVEAFF
TRBV12-3/TRBV12-4	-	-	TRBJ1-1	TGTGCCAGCAGTTTACGGCTGAACACTGAAGCTTTCTTT	CASSLRLNTEAFF
TRBV5-8	-	TRBD1	TRBJ1-3	TGTGCCAGCAGCAACGGACAGGGGGCCTCTGGAAACACCATATATTTT	CASSNGQGASGNTIYF
TRBV7-8	-	TRBD1	TRBJ2-2	TGTGCCAGCAGCTTAGATGTAGGGGGCTCAACCGGGGAGCTGTTTTTT	CASSLDVGGSTGELFF
TRBV28	-	TRBD1	TRBJ1-2	TGTGCCAGCAGTCTCGGGACAGAGACGTATGGCTACACCTTC	CASSLGTETYGYTF
TRBV5-5	-	-	TRBJ1-1	TGTGCCAGCAGCTTCGGACGGACTGAAGCTTTCTTT	CASSFGRTEAFF
TRBV5-1	-	-	TRBJ2-1	TGCGCCAGCAGAGGCGTTACGGACTACACCTACAATGAGCAGTTCTTC	CASRGVTDYTYNEQFF
TRBV28	-	-	TRBJ2-7	TGTGCCAGCAGTCCTCAGGACATAAGCTCCTACGAGCAGTACTTC	CASSPQDISSYEQYF
TRBV6-5	-	TRBD2	TRBJ2-2	TGTGCCAGCAGGGGACTAGCGGGGGGATCCGGGGAGCTGTTTTTT	CASRGLAGGSGELFF
TRBV11-3	-	TRBD2	TRBJ2-1	TGTGCCAGCAGCCCCCACTGGGCTAGCGGGGGGACCTACAATGAGCAGTTCTTC	CASSPHWASGGTYNEQFF
TRBV7-2	-	-	TRBJ1-1	TGTGCCAGCCGCCGGTCGGCCCAGAACACTGAAGCTTTCTTT	CASRRSAQNTEAFF
TRBV2	-	TRBD2	TRBJ2-2	TGTGCCAGCAATGACGGACTAGCGGGGGCGAACACCGGGGAGCTGTTTTTT	CASNDGLAGANTGELFF
TRBV5-1	-	-	TRBJ1-1	TGCGCCAGCAGCTTCCAGGGAACCAATGAAGCTTTCTTT	CASSFQGTNEAFF
TRBV12-3/TRBV12-4	-	-	TRBJ2-1	TGTGCCAGCACTTTGGGGATTGAGCAGTTCTTC	CASTLGIEQFF
TRBV24-1	-	-	TRBJ2-7	TGTGCCACCAGTGATTTTGGGGCCGAGCAGTACTTC	CATSDFGAEQYF
TRBV28	-	-	TRBJ2-1	TGTGCCAGCAGTCCCCCAATGAATGAGCAGTTCTTC	CASSPPMNEQFF
TRBV18	once	-	TRBJ1-2	TGTGCCAGCTCGACCAACAACATCGGGGGCTACACCTTC	CASSTNNIGGYTF
TRBV4-1	-	-	TRBJ1-3	TGCGCCAGCAGCCAAGACAGGGGATACGGAAACACCATATATTTT	CASSQDRGYGNTIYF
TRBV5-8	few	TRBD1	TRBJ1-5	TGTGCCAGCAGCTCGGATGGGACAGCCTGGGATCAGCCCCAGCATTTT	CASSSDGTAWDQPQHF
TRBV6-4	once	-	TRBJ2-1	TGTGCCACCTCCATCGGCCCCTACAATGAGCAGTTCTTC	CATSIGPYNEQFF
TRBV30	-	-	TRBJ1-1	TGTGCCTGGAGTGTCTTCTTGGGTGGGGCCCTGAGCACTGAAGCTTTCTTT	CAWSVFLGGALSTEAFF
TRBV2	-	TRBD1	TRBJ2-1	TGTGCCAGCAGCCCAAGGGACAGGGGGAAAACCTACAATGAGCAGTTCTTC	CASSPRDRGKTYNEQFF
TRBV24-1	-	-	TRBJ1-6	TGTGCCATCGGGGGGGGTGACGGTTCACCCCTCCACTTT	CAIGGGDGSPLHF
TRBV7-2	-	-	TRBJ1-5	TGTGCCAGCAGCTTAGCGTTCAGCAATCAGCCCCAGCATTTT	CASSLAFSNQPQHF
TRBV11-2	-	-	TRBJ2-7	TGTGCCAGCAGCTTAGGCAAGCCCTACGAGCAGTACTTC	CASSLGKPYEQYF
TRBV13	-	-	TRBJ2-5	TGTGCCAGCAGCTTAGAAGCACAAGAGACCCAGTACTTC	CASSLEAQETQYF
TRBV5-8	-	-	TRBJ2-2	TGTGCCAGCCCCCCCGTCAGGGGCAACACCGGGGAGCTGTTTTTT	CASPPVRGNTGELFF
TRBV7-8	-	-	TRBJ1-2	TGTGCCAGCAGCCCCCAGGTGAACTATGGCTACACCTTC	CASSPQVNYGYTF
TRBV18	-	TRBD1	TRBJ1-2	TGTGCCAGCTCACCACCGCTCACAGGGGAAGGCTACACCTTC	CASSPPLTGEGYTF